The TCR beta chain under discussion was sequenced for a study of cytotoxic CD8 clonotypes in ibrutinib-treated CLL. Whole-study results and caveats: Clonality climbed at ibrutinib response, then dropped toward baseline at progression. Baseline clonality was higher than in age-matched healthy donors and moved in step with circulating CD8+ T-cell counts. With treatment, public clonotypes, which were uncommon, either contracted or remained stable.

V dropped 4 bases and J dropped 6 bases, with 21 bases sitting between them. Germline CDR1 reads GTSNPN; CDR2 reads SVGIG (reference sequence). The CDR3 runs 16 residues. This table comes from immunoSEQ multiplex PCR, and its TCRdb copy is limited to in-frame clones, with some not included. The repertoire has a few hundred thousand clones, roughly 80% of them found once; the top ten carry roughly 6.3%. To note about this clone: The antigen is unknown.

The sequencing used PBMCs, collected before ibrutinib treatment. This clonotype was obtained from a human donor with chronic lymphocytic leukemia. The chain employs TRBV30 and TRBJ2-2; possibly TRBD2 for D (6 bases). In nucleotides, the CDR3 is TGTGCCTGGACCAGGGAGGTCCCGAGAACCTCCGGGGAGCTGTTTTTT. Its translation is CAWTREVPRTSGELFF.